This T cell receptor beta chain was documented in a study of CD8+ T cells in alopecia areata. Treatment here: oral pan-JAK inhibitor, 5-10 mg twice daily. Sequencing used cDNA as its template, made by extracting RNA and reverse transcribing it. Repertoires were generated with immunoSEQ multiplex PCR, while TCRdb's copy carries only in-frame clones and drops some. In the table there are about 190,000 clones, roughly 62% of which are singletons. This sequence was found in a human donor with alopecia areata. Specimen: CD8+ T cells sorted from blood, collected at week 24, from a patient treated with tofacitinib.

The CDR3 protein is CASAPGHYNEQFF. The CDR3 nucleotides read TGCGCCAGCGCCCCGGGACATTACAATGAGCAGTTCTTC. The V call is TRBV4-1, the J call TRBJ2-1, with D possibly TRBD1 on 6 matching bases. This CDR3 contains 13 residues. Germline loops: CDR1 MGHRA, CDR2 YSYEKL. Trimming removed 8 bases at V and 4 bases at J, with 12 bases between.